The text below deals with one T cell receptor beta chain. This sample was taken from a study of immune characterization of retroperitoneal liposarcoma. TCRdb re-derived calls from the PCR reads in MiXCR, one entry per CDR3 protein. Of a few thousand distinct CDR3 sequences in the sample, 25% to 30% were seen once. Sequencing was performed on tumor tissue. The sequence was obtained from a female donor with retroperitoneal liposarcoma.

This chain's CDR3 is CASSAQGFNTEAFF. Written as DNA, the CDR3 is TGTGCCAGCAGCGCACAGGGGTTCAACACTGAAGCTTTCTTT. The J gene is TRBJ1-1, the V gene TRBV9; 7 bases agree with TRBD1. Germline values: CDR1 SGDLS, CDR2 YYNGEE. The CDR3 covers 14 residues. V gave up 3 bases and J gave up 2 bases; unmatched junction bases: 4.